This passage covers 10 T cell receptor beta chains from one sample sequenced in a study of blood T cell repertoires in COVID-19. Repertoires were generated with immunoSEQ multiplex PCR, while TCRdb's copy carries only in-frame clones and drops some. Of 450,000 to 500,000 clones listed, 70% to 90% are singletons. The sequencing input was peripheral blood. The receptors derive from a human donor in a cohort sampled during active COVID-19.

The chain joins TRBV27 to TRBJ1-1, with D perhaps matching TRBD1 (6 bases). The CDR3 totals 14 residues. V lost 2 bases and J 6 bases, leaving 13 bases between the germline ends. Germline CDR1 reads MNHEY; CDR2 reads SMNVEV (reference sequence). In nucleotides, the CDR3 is TGTGCCAGCAGTTTAACAGGGAAGGGAGCTGAAGCTTTCTTT. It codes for CASSLTGKGAEAFF.

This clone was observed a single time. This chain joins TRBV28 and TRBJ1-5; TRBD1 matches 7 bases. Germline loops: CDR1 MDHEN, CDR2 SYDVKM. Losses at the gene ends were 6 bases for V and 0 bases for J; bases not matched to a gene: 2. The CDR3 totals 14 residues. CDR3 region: CASRNRGSNQPQHF. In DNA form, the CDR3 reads TGTGCCAGCAGGAACAGGGGTAGCAATCAGCCCCAGCATTTT.

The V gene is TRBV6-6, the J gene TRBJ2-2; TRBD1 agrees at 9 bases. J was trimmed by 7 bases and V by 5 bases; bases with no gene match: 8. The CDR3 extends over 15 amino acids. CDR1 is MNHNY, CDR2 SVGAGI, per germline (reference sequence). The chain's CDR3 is CASSQADRGSGELFF. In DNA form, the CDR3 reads TGTGCCAGCAGTCAAGCGGACAGGGGTAGCGGGGAGCTGTTTTTT.

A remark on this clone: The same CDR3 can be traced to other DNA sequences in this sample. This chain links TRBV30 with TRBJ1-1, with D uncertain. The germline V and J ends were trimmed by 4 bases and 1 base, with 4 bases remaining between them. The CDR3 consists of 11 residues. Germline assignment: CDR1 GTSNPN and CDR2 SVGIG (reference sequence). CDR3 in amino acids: CAWNRNTEAFF. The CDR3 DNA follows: TGTGCCTGGAATCGGAACACTGAAGCTTTCTTT.

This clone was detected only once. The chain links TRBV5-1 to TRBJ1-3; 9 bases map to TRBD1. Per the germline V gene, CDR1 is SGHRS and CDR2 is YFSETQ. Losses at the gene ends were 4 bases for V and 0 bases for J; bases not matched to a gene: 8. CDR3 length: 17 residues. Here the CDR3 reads CASSPWGQGASGNTIYF. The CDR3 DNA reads TGCGCCAGCAGCCCCTGGGGACAGGGCGCCTCTGGAAACACCATATATTTT.

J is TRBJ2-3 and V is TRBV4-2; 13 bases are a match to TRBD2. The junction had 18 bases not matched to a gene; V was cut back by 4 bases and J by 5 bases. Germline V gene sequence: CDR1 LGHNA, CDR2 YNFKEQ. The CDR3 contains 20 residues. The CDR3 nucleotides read TGTGCCAGCAGCCTAACGATGGCCGGGACTAGCGGGAAGGTCAAAGATACGCAGTATTTT. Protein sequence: CASSLTMAGTSGKVKDTQYF.

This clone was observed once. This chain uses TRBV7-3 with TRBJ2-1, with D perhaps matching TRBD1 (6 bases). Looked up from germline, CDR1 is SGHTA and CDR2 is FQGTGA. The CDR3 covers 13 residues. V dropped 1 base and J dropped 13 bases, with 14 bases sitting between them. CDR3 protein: CASSLKNRVGQFF. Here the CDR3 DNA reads TGTGCCAGCAGCTTAAAGAACAGGGTGGGCCAGTTCTTC.

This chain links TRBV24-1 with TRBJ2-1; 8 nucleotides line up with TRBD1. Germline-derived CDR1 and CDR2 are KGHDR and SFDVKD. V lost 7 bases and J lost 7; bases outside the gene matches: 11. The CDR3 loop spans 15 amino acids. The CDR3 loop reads CATSQTGVIRNEQFF. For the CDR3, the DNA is TGTGCCACCAGCCAGACAGGGGTTATTAGGAATGAGCAGTTCTTC.

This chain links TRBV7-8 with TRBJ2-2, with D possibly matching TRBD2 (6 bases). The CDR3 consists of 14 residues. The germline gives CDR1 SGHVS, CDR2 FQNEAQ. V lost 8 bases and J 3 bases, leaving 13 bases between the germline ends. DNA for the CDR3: TGTGCCAGCGCTGGGACTCTGTACACCGGGGAGCTGTTTTTT. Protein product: CASAGTLYTGELFF.

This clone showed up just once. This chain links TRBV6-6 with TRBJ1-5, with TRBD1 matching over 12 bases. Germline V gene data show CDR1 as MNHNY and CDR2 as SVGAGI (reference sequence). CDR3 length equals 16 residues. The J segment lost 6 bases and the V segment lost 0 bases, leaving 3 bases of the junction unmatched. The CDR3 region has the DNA TGTGCCAGCAGTTACTCGGGACAGGGGGCTTTTCAGCCCCAGCATTTT. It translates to CASSYSGQGAFQPQHF.